One sample yielded the 18 T cell receptor beta chains listed below, sequenced in a study of cytomegalovirus exposure and HLA in healthy donors. PCR was performed using 60 Vbeta and 13 Jbeta primers. TCRdb's copy holds only in-frame clones and misses some; the assay was immunoSEQ multiplex PCR. The repertoire holds around 190,000 clones, over 75% seen once, with around 2.2% in the top ten. Sequences were obtained from PBMCs. Source of these receptors: a man aged 55 to 70 in good health and CMV-seronegative.

This clone has a handful of counts. The CDR3 nucleotides are TGTGCCAGCAGCTTAGCCAAGGACTCCGGGGAGCAGTTCTTC. It translates to CASSLAKDSGEQFF. The gene calls are TRBV7-2 and TRBJ2-1; TRBD2 might be the D (5 bases). Germline values: CDR1 SGHTA, CDR2 FQGNSA. Trimming shortened V by 0 bases and J by 10 bases, and 13 bases separated the two germline ends. The CDR3 sequence is 14 residues long. Drawing the rest from reference TRBV7-2 and TRBJ2-1, the complete variable domain is GAGVSQSPSNKVTEKGKDVELRCDPISGHTALYWYRQSLGQGLEFLIYFQGNSAPDKSGLPSDRFSAERTGGSVSTLTIQRTQQEDSAVYLCASSLAKDSGEQFFGPGTRLTVL.

The V call is TRBV5-4, the J call TRBJ2-1; 12 bases line up with TRBD1. CDR1 is SGHNT and CDR2 is YYREEE in the germline V gene (reference sequence). V was clipped by 4 bases and J by 4 bases; unmatched bases: 3. The CDR3 is made up of 15 amino acids. The CDR3 is CASSRDRGPYNEQFF. CDR3 DNA: TGTGCCAGCAGCCGGGACAGGGGGCCTTACAATGAGCAGTTCTTC.

CDR3 DNA: TGTGCCAGCAAAAGGGAGACCCTAACCTACGAGCAGTACTTC. Translated: CASKRETLTYEQYF. This chain connects TRBV6-1 to TRBJ2-7; tentatively, D is TRBD2 (5 bases). Germline assignment: CDR1 MNHNS and CDR2 SASEGT. V lost 7 bases to trimming and J lost 2 bases, with 15 bases between them. The CDR3 length is 14 residues.

This clone was found a few times. The J gene is TRBJ1-2, the V gene TRBV19, with 7 bases that match TRBD1. Germline V gene sequence: CDR1 LNHDA, CDR2 SQIVND (reference sequence). Trimming removed 2 bases from V and 7 bases from J; junction bases left unmatched: 1. The CDR3 has 12 residues. The CDR3 sequence: CASSISGGGYTF. CDR3 DNA sequence: TGTGCCAGTAGTATATCAGGGGGTGGCTACACCTTC. Together with reference TRBV19 and TRBJ1-2, the CDR3 gives the full variable domain: DGGITQSPKYLFRKEGQNVTLSCEQNLNHDAMYWYRQDPGQGLRLIYYSQIVNDFQKGDIAEGYSVSREKKESFPLTVTSAQKNPTAFYLCASSISGGGYTFGSGTRLTVV.

The rearrangement uses TRBV5-4 and TRBJ2-1; a weak D match, TRBD2 (6 bases). From germline, CDR1 is SGHNT and CDR2 YYREEE (reference sequence). This CDR3 region has 12 residues. V was pared by 5 bases and J by 9 bases, with 12 bases between. In DNA, the CDR3 is TGTGCCAGCAGTTACCTGGGGGGTGAGCAGTTCTTC. Its protein is CASSYLGGEQFF.

This clone was counted a single time. The chain joins TRBV10-3 to TRBJ2-3, with TRBD2 identical over 7 bases. V was clipped by 11 bases and J by 1 base; unmatched bases: 3. Germline CDR1 is ENHRY and CDR2 is SYGVKD. The CDR3 has 12 residues. The CDR3 region is CAAGRGTDTQYF. The CDR3 region has the DNA TGTGCCGCGGGGAGGGGCACAGATACGCAGTATTTT.

The chain uses TRBV11-2 and TRBJ2-7, with D possibly being TRBD1 (6 bases). The CDR3 runs to 12 residues. V lost 6 bases, J lost 4 bases, and 10 bases lay in between. Germline CDR1 is SGHAT and CDR2 is FQNNGV. CDR3 sequence reads: CASRDRNYEQYF. CDR3 DNA sequence: TGTGCCAGCAGGGACAGAAATTACGAGCAGTACTTC.

The gene calls are TRBV6-5 and TRBJ2-5; 7 bases align to TRBD2. The V gene end was trimmed by 6 bases and the J gene end by 11 bases; junction bases not matched to a gene: 15. This CDR3 comprises 14 residues. Germline CDR1 is MNHEY and CDR2 is SVGAGI. CDR3 nucleotide sequence: TGTGCCAGCAGATCTGGACTAGAGGCCCGGGAGCAGTACTTC. Translation: CASRSGLEAREQYF.

This rearrangement joins TRBV5-8 to TRBJ2-1; 8 bases agree with TRBD2. V shed 0 bases and J 7 bases; nucleotides not matched to a gene: 6. This CDR3 comprises 15 residues. CDR1 is SGHTS, CDR2 YDEGEE, per germline. CDR3 protein: CASSLGAGGRNEQFF. The CDR3 DNA reads TGTGCCAGCAGCTTGGGGGCGGGGGGTAGGAATGAGCAGTTCTTC.

This sequence joins TRBV10-2 and TRBJ2-3; D unclear. Germline CDR1 reads WSHSY; CDR2 reads SAAADI. V lost 6 bases and J lost 10, with 11 bases in between. The CDR3 is 11 residues long. The CDR3 loop is CASRGPGPQYF. Here the CDR3 DNA reads TGCGCCAGCAGGGGCCCTGGCCCGCAGTATTTT.

J is TRBJ2-1 and V is TRBV11-3, with 8 bases fitting TRBD2. This CDR3 comprises 15 residues. Trimming at V came to 5 bases and at J to 6 bases, leaving 9 bases not matched to a gene. Looked up from germline, CDR1 is SGHNT and CDR2 is YENEEA. DNA for the CDR3: TGTGCCAGCAGCGCCGGAGCGGGAGCCAGCAATGAGCAGTTCTTC. It encodes CASSAGAGASNEQFF.

As to this clone: One end of the junction fails to match germline, which may point to a read error. This rearrangement joins TRBV9 to TRBJ2-7; TRBD1 matches at 8 bases. Germline V gene sequence: CDR1 SGDLS, CDR2 YYNGEE. The CDR3 loop spans 15 amino acids. The CDR3 coding sequence is TGTGCCAGCAGCGTTGAACCAGGGGGCTCCTACGGGCAGTACTTC. This encodes CASSVEPGGSYGQYF. The whole variable domain, remainder taken from reference TRBV9 and TRBJ2-7, is DSGVTQTPKHLITATGQRVTLRCSPRSGDLSVYWYQQSLDQGLQFLIQYYNGEERAKGNILERFSAQQFPDLHSELNLSSLELGDSALYFCASSVEPGGSYGQYFGPGTRLTVT.

About this clone: Germline is not matched at one junction end, which may reflect a read error. The chain joins TRBV18 to TRBJ1-2; D gene ambiguous. The germline V gene encodes CDR1 KGHSH and CDR2 LQKENI. The CDR3 has 14 residues. The CDR3 loop reads CASSPTSKNYGYPF. The CDR3 region has the DNA TGTGCCAGCTCACCAACCAGCAAGAACTATGGCTACCCCTTC.

This chain connects TRBV9 to TRBJ1-6; TRBD1 is a possible D gene (6 bases). V was clipped by 3 bases and J by 8 bases, with 12 bases between them. CDR3 size: 14 residues. Germline CDR1 is SGDLS and CDR2 is YYNGEE. CDR3 in amino acids: CASSASPGDSPLHF. The CDR3 region has the DNA TGTGCCAGCAGCGCAAGTCCAGGGGATTCACCCCTCCACTTT.

The rearrangement links TRBV7-3 to TRBJ2-7; TRBD1 matches at 9 bases. The germline gives CDR1 SGHTA, CDR2 FQGTGA. V lost 0 bases and J lost 1; bases outside the gene matches: 4. This CDR3 region has 16 residues. The CDR3 nucleotides are TGTGCCAGCAGCTTAACCGGGACAGGGATTTCCTACGAGCAGTACTTC. Its translation: CASSLTGTGISYEQYF.

The chain carries TRBV2 and TRBJ1-4, with 7 bases identical to TRBD1. Germline-derived CDR1 and CDR2 are SNHLY and FYNNEI. This CDR3 region has 13 residues. V lost 8 bases, J lost 6 bases, and 6 bases stayed unmatched. CDR3 in DNA: TGTGCCAGCTGTAGGGGGCGGGATGAAAAACTGTTTTTT. The encoded protein is CASCRGRDEKLFF.

The chain combines TRBV11-2 with TRBJ1-5; 8 bases align to TRBD1. The CDR3 is made up of 16 amino acids. The germline V gene has CDR1 SGHAT and CDR2 FQNNGV. J gave up 4 bases and V 3 bases, and 8 bases lay outside the gene matches. CDR3 bases: TGTGCCAGCAGCTTGGATGGGACAGGCGATAATCAGCCCCAGCATTTT. Encoded protein: CASSLDGTGDNQPQHF.

J is TRBJ2-2 and V is TRBV7-9, with D possibly matching TRBD1 (5 bases). The CDR3 length is 15 residues. Germline CDR1 and CDR2: SEHNR and FQNEAQ (reference sequence). The germline V and J ends were trimmed by 1 base and 1 base, with 7 bases remaining between them. The CDR3 region is CASSLVTGNTGELFF. The CDR3 region has the DNA TGTGCCAGCAGCTTAGTAACAGGGAACACCGGGGAGCTGTTTTTT.